This T cell receptor (beta chain) stems from a study of T cell responses to AZD1222 COVID-19 vaccine. Study conclusions and caveats: Possibly, clonal diversity was underestimated; donors were largely white British and included more females. Spike was spanned by vaccine-associated CD4 TCRs, which were dominant at 160-218 and 743-854. Variant regions that are unmutated are reportedly the target of nearly half of spike-specific TCRs.

Second-dose groups at about 4 or about 12 weeks were pooled. Some clones are missing from TCRdb's copy, which holds only in-frame ones; the method was immunoSEQ multiplex PCR. Seen here are some 88,000 clones, over 75% observed once, and the top ten hold about 5%. With respect to this clone: Its antigen is as yet unknown.

V gave up 4 bases and J gave up 4 bases, with 8 bases separating them. CDR3 length: 13 residues. The V gene is TRBV12-3 or TRBV12-4, the J gene TRBJ1-3; D remains ambiguous. Sequencing used peripheral blood, obtained 28 days after the second AZD1222 dose. The TCR was taken from an adult who received the AZD1222 COVID-19 vaccine. The CDR3 loop reads CASSSDWGNTIYF. Here the CDR3 DNA reads TGTGCCAGCAGTTCGGACTGGGGAAACACCATATATTTT.